This T cell receptor (beta chain) came from a study of T-cell reconstitution after alpha-beta-depleted transplantation in children. The CDR3 extends over 16 amino acids. In germline, CDR1 is SGHVS, CDR2 FQNEAQ. Trimming took 5 bases from V and 0 from J, leaving 14 bases between them. Unique molecular identifiers were used in preparing the TCRbeta library. Each CDR3 protein is one row after TCRdb ran MiXCR on the PCR reads. The table has hundreds of thousands of distinct CDR3 sequences, around 13% seen once. The receptor's source is a girl aged 2-9 years with congenital amegakaryocytic thrombocytopenia, due to receive a stem cell transplant. The chain is built from TRBV7-8 and TRBJ1-5, with D possibly TRBD1 on 5 matching bases. The material was PBMCs, obtained before TCRalphabeta/CD19-depleted stem cell transplant. CDR3 sequence (DNA): TGTGCCAGCAGCCCAAGACAGAAAGGTAGCAATCAGCCCCAGCATTTT. This codes for CASSPRQKGSNQPQHF. The whole variable domain, remainder taken from reference TRBV7-8 and TRBJ1-5, is GAGVSQSPRYKVAKRGQDVALRCDPISGHVSLFWYQQALGQGPEFLTYFQNEAQLDKSGLPSDRFFAERPEGSVSTLKIQRTQQEDSAVYLCASSPRQKGSNQPQHFGDGTRLSIL.